Presented here are 30 T cell receptor beta chains from one specimen sequenced in a study of blood T cell repertoires in COVID-19. Repertoires were generated with immunoSEQ multiplex PCR, while TCRdb's copy carries only in-frame clones and drops some. The repertoire consists of about 290,000 clones, with roughly 85% occurring once and the leading ten covering about 3%. The sequencing input was peripheral blood. The source of these receptors is a woman aged 25 to 45 with active or convalescent COVID-19.

The rearrangement uses TRBV28 and TRBJ2-7; 7 positions match TRBD1. This CDR3 has 14 residues. Germline CDR1 MDHEN, CDR2 SYDVKM. V trimming: 4 bases; J trimming: 5 bases; junction bases outside the gene matches: 8. The CDR3 here is CASSSPGQSNEQYF. CDR3 DNA: TGTGCCAGCAGTTCCCCGGGACAGTCTAACGAGCAGTACTTC.

This chain connects TRBV6-2 or TRBV6-3 to TRBJ2-1, with 9 nucleotides matching TRBD2. Germline CDR1 reads MNHEY; CDR2 reads SVGEGT. The CDR3 runs to 15 residues. The trim removed 5 bases at V and 7 bases at J, leaving 9 bases unmatched. The CDR3 DNA is TGTGCCAGCAGTGGACTAGCGCCACTAGGGAATGAGCAGTTCTTC. Protein sequence: CASSGLAPLGNEQFF.

The V gene is TRBV25-1, the J gene TRBJ2-3; no clear D. The CDR3 runs 11 residues. Germline lookup yields CDR1 MGHDK and CDR2 SYGVNS. V gave up 4 bases and J gave up 6 bases, with 5 bases separating them. The CDR3 loop reads CASSAFDTQYF. The CDR3 DNA is TGTGCCAGCAGTGCTTTTGATACGCAGTATTTT.

The chain links TRBV7-8 to TRBJ2-2; 7 bases agree with TRBD2. Germline V gene sequence: CDR1 SGHVS, CDR2 FQNEAQ. The CDR3 runs 17 residues. The V gene end was trimmed by 4 bases and the J gene end by 2 bases; junction bases not matched to a gene: 10. CDR3 protein: CASSSPQGGGNTGELFF. CDR3 bases: TGTGCCAGCAGCTCCCCCCAAGGCGGGGGTAACACCGGGGAGCTGTTTTTT.

The rearrangement links TRBV5-6 to TRBJ2-1; 8 bases fit TRBD1. Germline trimming cut 4 bases from V and 7 bases from J; bases unmatched to any gene: 13. In germline, CDR1 is SGHDT, CDR2 YYEEEE. This CDR3 comprises 16 residues. The CDR3 DNA is TGTGCCAGCAGCCTTGGACAGGGTATAGAGCGAAATGAGCAGTTCTTC. Translating it yields CASSLGQGIERNEQFF.

The chain is built from TRBV7-2 and TRBJ2-2, with a possible D match to TRBD2 (7 bases). The CDR3 loop spans 18 amino acids. Between the trimmed V and J ends, which lost 5 bases and 5 bases, there was a span of 24 bases. The V gene's germline CDR1 is SGHTA and CDR2 FQGNSA. The CDR3 reads CASSLLSGGARATGELFF. The CDR3 DNA reads as TGTGCCAGCAGCCTCCTTAGTGGGGGGGCACGGGCGACCGGGGAGCTGTTTTTT.

In its sample, this clone was seen once. V usage is TRBV30 and J usage is TRBJ2-3; no clear D. The V end was cut by 5 bases, the J end by 1 base, with 10 bases between. Germline V gene sequence: CDR1 GTSNPN, CDR2 SVGIG (reference sequence). The CDR3 consists of 13 residues. CDR3 sequence reads: CAWRVPGTDTQYF. The CDR3 nucleotides are TGTGCCTGGCGGGTTCCGGGCACAGATACGCAGTATTTT.

The chain recombines TRBV7-2 with TRBJ1-6; D is uncertain. The ends were cut back, 2 bases at V and 12 bases at J, with 11 bases in the middle. CDR3 length: 13 residues. Germline CDR1 SGHTA, CDR2 FQGNSA. CDR3 amino acids: CASSLRGAGPLHF. The CDR3 bases are TGTGCCAGCAGCTTACGGGGAGCAGGACCCCTCCACTTT.

The V call is TRBV30, the J call TRBJ2-3, with 8 bases identical to TRBD1. Per the germline V gene, CDR1 is GTSNPN and CDR2 is SVGIG (reference sequence). The CDR3 loop spans 16 amino acids. Trimming removed 2 bases from V and 6 bases from J; junction bases left unmatched: 13. CDR3 sequence (DNA): TGTGCCTGGAGTAAAAGGACAGGGATGCGGCGGGATACGCAGTATTTT. This translates into CAWSKRTGMRRDTQYF.

This sequence joins TRBV2 and TRBJ1-2, with TRBD1 matching over 8 bases. Germline V gene lookup returns CDR1 SNHLY and CDR2 FYNNEI. V shed 7 bases, J shed 6 bases, and the junction held 10 bases outside the gene matches. The CDR3 is 14 amino acids. The CDR3 nucleotides are TGTGCCAGCACCCTAACGGACAGGGAGAATGGCTACACCTTC. Translating gives CASTLTDRENGYTF.

This clone was picked up a small number of times. This sample also contains other DNA sequences that code for the same CDR3. The genes are TRBV5-6 and TRBJ2-5; maybe TRBD1 (5 bases). Germline V lookup: CDR1 SGHDT, CDR2 YYEEEE. The CDR3 extends over 13 amino acids. V was shortened by 0 bases and J by 4 bases, with 7 bases between the two germline ends. DNA of the CDR3: TGTGCCAGCAGCTTGGAAAGGGGAGAGACCCAGTACTTC. This gives the protein CASSLERGETQYF. The full variable domain, its missing parts supplied by reference TRBV5-6 and TRBJ2-5, is DAGVTQSPTHLIKTRGQQVTLRCSPKSGHDTVSWYQQALGQGPQFIFQYYEEEERQRGNFPDRFSGHQFPNYSSELNVNALLLGDSALYLCASSLERGETQYFGPGTRLLVL.

The genes are TRBV6-4 and TRBJ2-3, with D perhaps matching TRBD2 (6 bases). CDR1 is MRHNA and CDR2 is SNTAGT in the germline V gene. With 5 bases removed from V and 3 bases from J, the gap between germline ends came to 15 bases. CDR3 length: 15 residues. CDR3 in amino acids: CASSPERRATDTQYF. CDR3 DNA: TGTGCCAGCAGTCCCGAAAGGAGGGCTACAGATACGCAGTATTTT.

The rearrangement joins TRBV24-1 to TRBJ1-1; 7 bases fit TRBD1. This CDR3 is built from 14 residues. Germline V gene data show CDR1 as KGHDR and CDR2 as SFDVKD. Germline trimming cut 5 bases from V and 3 bases from J; bases unmatched to any gene: 5. This chain's CDR3 is CATSASTGYTEAFF. CDR3 nucleotides: TGTGCCACCAGTGCCTCGACAGGGTACACTGAAGCTTTCTTT.

V is TRBV19 and J is TRBJ1-1, with a weak D call TRBD1 (5 bases). Germline CDR1 LNHDA, CDR2 SQIVND (reference sequence). This CDR3 contains 12 residues. V lost 2 bases and J lost 10, with 11 bases in between. CDR3 in amino acids: CASSIKGFGAFF. For the CDR3, the DNA is TGTGCCAGTAGTATAAAGGGGTTCGGAGCTTTCTTT.

This clone was detected once. The chain recombines TRBV29-1 with TRBJ2-3, with D possibly TRBD1 on 6 matching bases. V lost 5 bases to trimming and J lost 3 bases, with 15 bases between them. CDR1 and CDR2 (germline): SQVTM, ANQGSEA. The CDR3 is 14 residues long. This chain's CDR3 is CSVWRLDRTDTQYF. In nucleotides, the CDR3 is TGCAGCGTTTGGAGATTAGACAGGACAGATACGCAGTATTTT.

V gene TRBV9 combines with J gene TRBJ1-2, with 11 nucleotides matching TRBD1. V gave up 4 bases and J gave up 6 bases; unmatched junction bases: 8. Per germline, CDR1 SGDLS and CDR2 YYNGEE. The CDR3 has 15 amino acids. The CDR3 loop reads CASSPWTGGLDGYTF. As DNA, the CDR3 is TGTGCCAGCAGCCCATGGACAGGGGGCTTGGATGGCTACACCTTC.

This sequence joins TRBV19 and TRBJ1-1; D gene uncertain. The CDR3 loop spans 13 amino acids. The germline V gene encodes CDR1 LNHDA and CDR2 SQIVND (reference sequence). The germline V and J ends were trimmed by 6 bases and 11 bases, with 19 bases remaining between them. The CDR3 nucleotides read TGTGCCAGTAGCCCCCGGGATCGGACGGAGGCTTTCTTT. This translates into CASSPRDRTEAFF.

V and J are TRBV14 and TRBJ1-2, with D unclear. CDR3 size: 13 residues. Trimming cost V 4 bases and J 4 bases, with 10 bases left between them. CDR1 SGHDN and CDR2 FVKESK come from the germline V gene. In DNA form, the CDR3 reads TGTGCCAGCAGCCCCGGGGAGTCCTATGGCTACACCTTC. Encoded protein: CASSPGESYGYTF.

V usage is TRBV10-3 and J usage is TRBJ2-6, with D perhaps TRBD2 (5 bases). In germline, CDR1 is ENHRY, CDR2 SYGVKD. This CDR3 contains 15 residues. V lost 7 bases, J lost 0 bases, and 10 bases lay in between. CDR3 protein: CAIKDSFSGANVLTF. Here the CDR3 DNA reads TGTGCCATCAAGGACTCTTTCTCTGGGGCCAACGTCCTGACTTTC.

V gene TRBV4-1 combines with J gene TRBJ1-1; 7 bases line up with TRBD1. The germline CDR1 and CDR2 sequences are MGHRA and YSYEKL. The junction had 5 bases not matched to a gene; V was cut back by 0 bases and J by 1 base. The CDR3 has 16 amino acids. The CDR3 DNA is TGCGCCAGCAGCCAAGATGAGGGGGCTGGGAACACTGAAGCTTTCTTT. It encodes CASSQDEGAGNTEAFF.

The chain couples TRBV25-1 to TRBJ2-1, with D tentatively TRBD2 (6 bases). This CDR3 has 16 amino acids. Trimming cost V 4 bases and J 6 bases, with 19 bases left between them. The germline CDR1 and CDR2 sequences are MGHDK and SYGVNS. The chain's CDR3 is CASSGSPGGKGNEQFF. The CDR3 DNA is TGTGCCAGCAGTGGCTCTCCCGGAGGGAAGGGCAATGAGCAGTTCTTC.

This clone was observed once. The rearrangement links TRBV4-3 to TRBJ2-3, with D maybe TRBD2 (5 bases). Trimming removed 2 bases at V and 6 bases at J, with 18 bases between. This CDR3 comprises 16 residues. CDR1 LGHNA and CDR2 YSLEER come from the germline V gene. The CDR3 loop is CASSQLGGPMGDTQYF. The CDR3 DNA is TGCGCCAGCAGCCAACTTGGCGGGCCCATGGGGGATACGCAGTATTTT.

V and J are TRBV2 and TRBJ2-3; no firm D call. The CDR3 loop spans 13 amino acids. Trimming pared 8 bases from V and 6 bases from J, leaving 15 bases between. CDR1 is SNHLY, CDR2 FYNNEI, per germline. CDR3 sequence: CASAIGPGDTQYF. CDR3 nucleotides: TGTGCCAGCGCCATCGGTCCCGGGGATACGCAGTATTTT.

Worth noting for this clone: Mismatch with germline at one junction end may stem from a read error. The chain uses TRBV12-3 or TRBV12-4 and TRBJ1-1, with a tentative D call TRBD1 (5 bases). The CDR3 has 13 residues. DNA of the CDR3: TGTGCCAGCAGCTTAGCTCCGGGGGAGAGAGCTTTCTTT. Translated: CASSLAPGERAFF.

This clone was recorded once. The J gene is TRBJ2-5, the V gene TRBV14, with D possibly TRBD1 on 6 matching bases. Germline V gene sequence: CDR1 SGHDN, CDR2 FVKESK. The CDR3 contains 14 residues. The V end lost 4 bases, the J end lost 2 bases, and 11 bases lay between the germline ends. CDR3 nucleotides: TGTGCCAGCAGCCTTCGACAGGTTCAAGAGACCCAGTACTTC. Translated, it gives CASSLRQVQETQYF. Based on the CDR3 plus reference TRBV14 and TRBJ2-5, the full variable domain is EAGVTQFPSHSVIEKGQTVTLRCDPISGHDNLYWYRRVMGKEIKFLLHFVKESKQDESGMPNNRFLAERTGGTYSTLKVQPAELEDSGVYFCASSLRQVQETQYFGPGTRLLVL.

V and J are TRBV5-6 and TRBJ2-5, with 12 bases aligning to TRBD1. Germline V CDR1 and CDR2: SGHDT, YYEEEE. This CDR3 is built from 15 residues. V was clipped by 5 bases and J by 5 bases; unmatched bases: 7. CDR3 nucleotide sequence: TGTGCCAGCAGAGCGGGACAGGGGGCGAAGGAGACCCAGTACTTC. Its protein product is CASRAGQGAKETQYF.

This clone was recorded once. The V and J genes are TRBV6-5 and TRBJ2-1; TRBD1 matches at 7 bases. Germline V gene sequence: CDR1 MNHEY, CDR2 SVGAGI. J was trimmed by 1 base and V by 7 bases; bases with no gene match: 4. The CDR3 runs 14 residues. This chain's CDR3 is CASMGTASYNEQFF. The CDR3 nucleotides are TGTGCCAGCATGGGGACAGCTTCCTACAATGAGCAGTTCTTC.

As DNA, the CDR3 is TGTGCCAGTAGTATTGGTCGCAGGACTAGTTCACCCCTCCACTTT. Its translation is CASSIGRRTSSPLHF. The chain combines TRBV19 with TRBJ1-6; D gene unclear. The length of the CDR3 is 15 residues. The V and J ends lost 3 bases and 9 bases respectively, with 15 bases between them. Germline-derived CDR1 and CDR2 are LNHDA and SQIVND (reference sequence).

The V gene is TRBV6-2 or TRBV6-3, the J gene TRBJ1-4; TRBD1 might be the D (5 bases). V shed 5 bases and J shed 4 bases, with 17 bases lying between them. The germline V gene has CDR1 MNHEY and CDR2 SVGEGT. This CDR3 is 16 amino acids long. The CDR3 reads CASSPIGARSNEKLFF. The CDR3 DNA reads as TGTGCCAGCAGTCCGATAGGGGCGCGGAGTAATGAAAAACTGTTTTTT.

This rearrangement joins TRBV6-2 or TRBV6-3 to TRBJ1-2; D not certain. The CDR3 sequence is 14 residues long. Germline V lookup: CDR1 MNHEY, CDR2 SVGEGT. The V and J ends lost 6 bases and 8 bases respectively, with 19 bases between them. CDR3 amino acids: CASSLPGLHRGYTF. For the CDR3, the DNA is TGTGCCAGCAGCCTCCCCGGACTACATAGGGGCTACACCTTC.